A single sample gave rise to the 7 T cell receptor beta chains below, sequenced in a study of T cell responses to AZD1222 COVID-19 vaccine (dated by TCRdb to 2020 to 2023). Libraries were prepared through the immunoSEQ multiplex PCR assay. TCRdb retrieved this table from immuneACCESS and kept in-frame rearrangements only. Not all clones are present; in checked studies, unresolved V genes account for under half, and no reason is known for the remainder. This sample holds some 130,000 clones; around 90% were observed only once. The leading ten clones occupy 1.9% of the sample. This specimen's time point label, per the study, means: baseline before first vaccination. The sequences come from peripheral blood, collected on day 0 of AZD1222 vaccination. The receptors derive from an adult in good health.

J is TRBJ1-1 and V is TRBV29-1; 8 bases align to TRBD1. Per the germline V gene, CDR1 is SQVTM and CDR2 is ANQGSEA. This CDR3 comprises 13 residues. Losses at the gene ends were 7 bases for V and 2 bases for J; bases not matched to a gene: 6. This chain's CDR3 is CSGAGGLNTEAFF. As DNA, the CDR3 is TGCAGCGGGGCAGGGGGCCTAAACACTGAAGCTTTCTTT. Full variable domain (missing parts from reference TRBV29-1 and TRBJ1-1): SAVISQKPSRDICQRGTSLTIQCQVDSQVTMMFWYRQQPGQSLTLIATANQGSEATYESGFVIDKFPISRPNLTFSTLTVSNMSPEDSSIYLCSGAGGLNTEAFFGQGTRLTVV.

The rearrangement joins TRBV19 to TRBJ1-4, with D perhaps matching TRBD1 (6 bases). Germline values: CDR1 LNHDA, CDR2 SQIVND (reference sequence). The CDR3 has 14 residues. Trimming removed 3 bases at V and 8 bases at J, with 13 bases between. In DNA form, the CDR3 reads TGTGCCAGTAGTATGATGGGGGCCGGGGAAAAACTGTTTTTT. This codes for CASSMMGAGEKLFF.

The chain employs TRBV4-1 and TRBJ1-2; D ambiguous. Looked up from germline, CDR1 is MGHRA and CDR2 is YSYEKL. Trimming stripped 1 base from V and 4 bases from J, with 7 bases between. The CDR3 loop spans 13 amino acids. Here the CDR3 reads CASSQVASYGYTF. DNA for the CDR3: TGCGCCAGCAGCCAAGTGGCCAGCTATGGCTACACCTTC.

This chain uses TRBV11-2 with TRBJ1-1; 8 bases map to TRBD1. Germline V gives CDR1 SGHAT, CDR2 FQNNGV. The CDR3 spans 13 residues. J gave up 4 bases and V 5 bases, and 3 bases lay outside the gene matches. The CDR3 loop reads CASSLQGATEAFF. In nucleotides, the CDR3 is TGTGCCAGCAGCCTGCAGGGGGCCACTGAAGCTTTCTTT.

The V call is TRBV12-5, the J call TRBJ1-1; D possibly corresponds to TRBD1 (5 bases). Germline CDR1 and CDR2: LGHNT and FRNRAP. The CDR3 runs 12 residues. V dropped 6 bases and J dropped 7 bases, with 12 bases sitting between them. CDR3 region: CASGTDSGEAFF. The CDR3 DNA is TGTGCTAGTGGGACCGACAGCGGTGAAGCTTTCTTT. Full variable domain (missing parts from reference TRBV12-5 and TRBJ1-1): DARVTQTPRHKVTEMGQEVTMRCQPILGHNTVFWYRQTMMQGLELLAYFRNRAPLDDSGMPKDRFSAEMPDATLATLKIQPSEPRDSAVYFCASGTDSGEAFFGQGTRLTVV.

The chain joins TRBV4-1 to TRBJ2-7; 7 bases line up with TRBD1. CDR3 length: 16 residues. CDR1 and CDR2 (germline): MGHRA, YSYEKL. The junction had 14 bases not matched to a gene; V was cut back by 3 bases and J by 6 bases. The DNA of the CDR3 is TGCGCCAGCAGCCAGACTTTTGACAGGGCATCCCGCGAGCAGTACTTC. Translated, it gives CASSQTFDRASREQYF.

The chain has TRBV6-2 or TRBV6-3 and TRBJ1-5, with D possibly being TRBD1 (6 bases). The V end lost 6 bases, the J end lost 0 bases, and 18 bases lay between the germline ends. The CDR3 has 17 residues. CDR1 and CDR2 from the germline V gene are MNHEY and SVGEGT. The CDR3 here is CASSRATGSYSNQPQHF. DNA for the CDR3: TGTGCCAGCAGCCGAGCAACAGGGTCCTATAGCAATCAGCCCCAGCATTTT.